Each of the 5 T cell receptor beta chains below was sequenced from the same sample in a study of neoadjuvant anti-PD-1 for oral cavity cancer. Profiled with immunoSEQ multiplex PCR; TCRdb holds only in-frame clones, not every one. The table shows around 81,000 clones, with approximately 80% occurring only once. The source material was PBMCs, sampled before nivolumab (anti-PD-1) treatment. These TCRs come from a person aged 35 to 85 with oral cavity squamous cell carcinoma.

The rearrangement joins TRBV6-6 to TRBJ2-2, with D unclear. V was shortened by 0 bases and J by 4 bases, with 3 bases between the two germline ends. Germline CDR1 and CDR2: MNHNY and SVGAGI (reference sequence). This CDR3 region has 13 residues. As DNA, the CDR3 is TGTGCCAGCAGTTACTCCAGCACCGGGGAGCTGTTTTTT. Its protein product is CASSYSSTGELFF.

The genes are TRBV6-1 and TRBJ1-2; D remains ambiguous. In germline, CDR1 is MNHNS, CDR2 SASEGT. The V gene lost 3 bases and the J gene lost 4 bases, with 9 bases spanning the gap. The CDR3 loop spans 13 amino acids. CDR3 in DNA: TGTGCCAGCAGTGAGTCCGAGCGCTATGGCTACACCTTC. It encodes CASSESERYGYTF.

The chain recombines TRBV9 with TRBJ2-5; tentatively, D is TRBD2 (5 bases). V was cut by 0 bases and J by 5 bases, with 14 bases left in between. The CDR3 spans 15 residues. Germline V gives CDR1 SGDLS, CDR2 YYNGEE. CDR3 region: CASSVEEGWKETQYF. The CDR3 DNA reads TGTGCCAGCAGCGTAGAAGAGGGATGGAAGGAGACCCAGTACTTC.

The chain joins TRBV28 to TRBJ1-2, with 11 positions matching TRBD1. After removal of 6 bases from V and 3 bases from J, the junction contained 9 bases not matched to a gene. The CDR3 totals 16 residues. CDR1 and CDR2 (germline): MDHEN, SYDVKM. CDR3 sequence (DNA): TGTGCCAGCAGGGGGACAGGGGGAGTGATCGACTATGGCTACACCTTC. Amino acid sequence: CASRGTGGVIDYGYTF.

This clone showed up just a few times. V is TRBV5-1 and J is TRBJ2-5; D might be TRBD1 (5 bases). The germline V gene encodes CDR1 SGHRS and CDR2 YFSETQ. CDR3 length equals 13 residues. Trimming pared 4 bases from V and 5 bases from J, leaving 12 bases between. The CDR3 here is CASSQDTTETQYF. DNA of the CDR3: TGCGCCAGCAGCCAGGACACCACGGAGACCCAGTACTTC. Looking up the rest from reference TRBV5-1 and TRBJ2-5 gives the full variable domain: KAGVTQTPRYLIKTRGQQVTLSCSPISGHRSVSWYQQTPGQGLQFLFEYFSETQRNKGNFPGRFSGRQFSNSRSEMNVSTLELGDSALYLCASSQDTTETQYFGPGTRLLVL.